Listed below are T cell receptor beta chains from one sample, sequenced in a study of shared clonotypes between healthy human individuals. Generated by immunoSEQ multiplex PCR, the TCRdb table keeps only in-frame clones and is missing some. This sample has roughly 810,000 clones, with around 96% found just once. Sequenced material: naive CD8+ T cells sorted from blood. The receptors were gathered from a man aged 30 to 39 in good health. Each CDR3 is given with its conserved first and last residue. Fields, in order: V gene, CDR3 protein.

V: TRBV19
CDR3: CASSILPRDRVTGELFF

V: TRBV29-1
CDR3: CSVEGTGRSGTQYF

V: TRBV27
CDR3: CASQQGAGELFF

V: TRBV7-2
CDR3: CASSLEYDTQYF

V: TRBV15
CDR3: CATSSWTGPYGYTF

V: TRBV9
CDR3: CASRRLNTDTQYF

V: TRBV29-1
CDR3: CSVEMGGIGTGELFF

V: TRBV5-5
CDR3: CASSRPGQNFYGYTF

V: TRBV29-1
CDR3: CSVSGQGGIYEQYF

V: TRBV14
CDR3: CASSQDETGQNTGELFF

V: TRBV13
CDR3: CASSLLIGSEAFF

V: TRBV7-9
CDR3: CASSLVRSDEQFF

V: TRBV7-6
CDR3: CASSQNRNSEQYF

V: TRBV9
CDR3: CASSVGTADEQFF

V: TRBV11-2
CDR3: CASSLLLAGGTYNEQFF

V: TRBV27
CDR3: CASSLSRPTYGVGYTF

V: TRBV10-3
CDR3: CAISRSRLGQAYGYTF

V: TRBV7-9
CDR3: CASSLEGRSYEQYF

V: TRBV11-2
CDR3: CASSLSGGGQPQHF

V: TRBV28
CDR3: CASSLSAGGIHEQYF

V: TRBV7-2
CDR3: CASSSGPLVYEQYF

V: TRBV7-3
CDR3: CASSQGPEWGEQFF

V: TRBV7-9
CDR3: CASRRGRGEAFF

V: TRBV4-1
CDR3: CASSQDLVGDGNTEAFF

V: TRBV9
CDR3: CASSPGTGGRNQFF

V: TRBV30
CDR3: CAWSRGGGDIQYF

V: TRBV11-2
CDR3: CASSIRPEQGPYEQYF

V: TRBV20-1
CDR3: CSGNEQFF

V: TRBV4-2
CDR3: CASSQDIIQGTAGNTIYF

V: TRBV4-3
CDR3: CASSQGLAGDRDSYEQYF

V: TRBV27
CDR3: CASKRAGGKTEQYF